What follows are 21 T cell receptor beta chains derived from one specimen sequenced in a study of shared clonotypes between healthy human individuals. Clones were sequenced by immunoSEQ multiplex PCR, and TCRdb holds only the in-frame ones, with some missing. The sample lists over 1.5 million clones, about 98% occurring once. The source material was naive CD4+ T cells sorted from blood. Described subset: CD45RA+ positively selected. The origin of the receptors is a young man in good health.

V usage is TRBV5-1 and J usage is TRBJ2-1; D ambiguous. Germline loops: CDR1 SGHRS, CDR2 YFSETQ. The CDR3 length is 19 residues. The V end was cut by 0 bases, the J end by 1 base, with 20 bases between. CDR3 amino acids: CASSLAYRTDHISYNEQFF. DNA of the CDR3: TGCGCCAGCAGCTTGGCCTACCGGACGGACCATATTTCCTACAATGAGCAGTTCTTC.

The chain links TRBV18 to TRBJ2-3, with TRBD2 matching over 13 bases. V lost 3 bases, J lost 3 bases, and 12 bases stayed unmatched. This CDR3 contains 19 residues. Germline assignment: CDR1 KGHSH and CDR2 LQKENI. Here the CDR3 reads CASSPVRTSGSRRTDTQYF. CDR3 nucleotide sequence: TGTGCCAGCTCACCTGTACGGACTAGCGGGAGTCGGAGGACAGATACGCAGTATTTT.

As to this clone: The sample holds other DNA sequences that translate to the same CDR3. The rearrangement links TRBV2 to TRBJ1-5; TRBD1 matches 9 bases. The trim removed 6 bases at V and 4 bases at J, leaving 1 base unmatched. The germline V gene has CDR1 SNHLY and CDR2 FYNNEI. This CDR3 contains 13 residues. Here the CDR3 DNA reads TGTGCCAGCAGAGACAGGGGGAATCAGCCCCAGCATTTT. As protein: CASRDRGNQPQHF.

The chain recombines TRBV27 with TRBJ2-4; 8 positions match TRBD1. CDR1 and CDR2 (germline): MNHEY, SMNVEV (reference sequence). CDR3 size: 15 residues. The J segment lost 0 bases and the V segment lost 5 bases, leaving 3 bases of the junction unmatched. The CDR3 loop reads CASSRTGIAKNIQYF. CDR3 bases: TGTGCCAGCAGTAGGACAGGGATAGCCAAAAACATTCAGTACTTC.

Note on this clone: The same CDR3 arises from other DNA sequences in this sample as well. This chain connects TRBV5-1 to TRBJ2-1; D perhaps matches TRBD2 (6 bases). This CDR3 is 14 amino acids long. Deletions cut 3 bases from V and 2 bases from J, with 9 bases between. In germline, CDR1 is SGHRS, CDR2 YFSETQ. The CDR3 DNA reads as TGCGCCAGCAGCTCGGGACTCGCCTACAATGAGCAGTTCTTC. It specifies CASSSGLAYNEQFF.

The V call is TRBV10-2, the J call TRBJ2-5; the match to TRBD2 covers 7 bases. This CDR3 is 13 amino acids long. Per germline, CDR1 WSHSY and CDR2 SAAADI. Trimming cost V 3 bases and J 7 bases; bases outside gene matches: 5. For the CDR3, the DNA is TGCGCCAGCAGTGAAACGCGGGAGCGGACCCAGTACTTC. This codes for CASSETRERTQYF.

The chain couples TRBV5-5 to TRBJ1-2; possible D gene TRBD1, 6 bases. The CDR3 spans 14 residues. Germline CDR1 and CDR2: SGHKS and YYEKEE (reference sequence). V lost 3 bases to trimming and J lost 1 base, with 10 bases between them. The CDR3 region is CASSSTGVNYGYTF. CDR3 coding DNA: TGTGCCAGCAGCTCGACAGGAGTTAACTATGGCTACACCTTC. The entire variable domain, with the rest obtained from reference TRBV5-5 and TRBJ1-2, is as follows: DAGVTQSPTHLIKTRGQQVTLRCSPISGHKSVSWYQQVLGQGPQFIFQYYEKEERGRGNFPDRFSARQFPNYSSELNVNALLLGDSALYLCASSSTGVNYGYTFGSGTRLTVV.

The rearrangement links TRBV5-1 to TRBJ2-3; 12 bases line up with TRBD2. The CDR3 is 15 amino acids. Germline trimming cut 5 bases from V and 4 bases from J; bases unmatched to any gene: 5. The V gene's germline CDR1 is SGHRS and CDR2 YFSETQ. CDR3 region: CASRTASGRADTQYF. DNA of the CDR3: TGCGCCAGCAGGACTGCTAGCGGGAGGGCAGATACGCAGTATTTT.

This clone was seen a few times. The V and J genes are TRBV6-1 and TRBJ1-2, with a possible D match to TRBD1 (6 bases). In germline, CDR1 is MNHNS, CDR2 SASEGT. V lost 5 bases and J 2 bases, leaving 9 bases between the germline ends. CDR3 size: 13 residues. The CDR3 sequence is CASSPGDNYGYTF. The CDR3 nucleotides read TGTGCCAGCAGTCCAGGGGACAACTATGGCTACACCTTC.

The chain recombines TRBV7-2 with TRBJ1-5; the match to TRBD1 covers 7 bases. This CDR3 contains 13 residues. Germline loops: CDR1 SGHTA, CDR2 FQGNSA. The V segment lost 4 bases and the J segment 9 bases; nucleotides outside the gene matches: 6. In DNA form, the CDR3 reads TGTGCCAGCAGCTCGAACAGGGGTCCGCCCCAGCATTTT. It translates to CASSSNRGPPQHF.

The chain carries TRBV11-3 and TRBJ2-3; 8 bases map to TRBD1. The CDR3 totals 14 residues. V shed 4 bases and J 5 bases; nucleotides not matched to a gene: 5. Germline values: CDR1 SGHNT, CDR2 YENEEA. CDR3 nucleotides: TGTGCCAGCAGCTACTCCGACAGGGGAGATACGCAGTATTTT. It specifies CASSYSDRGDTQYF.

Regarding this clone: In the same sample, other DNA sequences code for this CDR3. CDR3 region: CASSVVGTGYNEQFF. DNA for the CDR3: TGTGCCAGCAGCGTAGTTGGGACAGGATACAATGAGCAGTTCTTC. The chain employs TRBV9 and TRBJ2-1, with TRBD1 matching 8 bases. With 0 bases clipped from V and 4 bases from J, the junction kept 3 bases outside the gene matches. The germline gives CDR1 SGDLS, CDR2 YYNGEE. The CDR3 is 15 amino acids.

The chain carries TRBV4-2 and TRBJ2-7; 12 bases line up with TRBD2. The CDR3 contains 17 residues. Trimming removed 0 bases from V and 3 bases from J; junction bases left unmatched: 6. Germline V lookup: CDR1 LGHNA, CDR2 YNFKEQ. Here the CDR3 reads CASSQDLTSGSYYEQYF. The DNA for the CDR3 is TGTGCCAGCAGCCAAGACCTGACTAGCGGGAGTTACTACGAGCAGTACTTC.

V gene TRBV7-8 combines with J gene TRBJ1-1, with 7 positions matching TRBD1. The trim removed 4 bases at V and 1 base at J, leaving 9 bases unmatched. The CDR3 spans 16 residues. Germline V gene lookup returns CDR1 SGHVS and CDR2 FQNEAQ. The CDR3 coding sequence is TGTGCCAGCAGCTCCCCCAGGACAGGAGGGAACACTGAAGCTTTCTTT. Its protein product is CASSSPRTGGNTEAFF. The entire variable domain, with the rest obtained from reference TRBV7-8 and TRBJ1-1, is as follows: GAGVSQSPRYKVAKRGQDVALRCDPISGHVSLFWYQQALGQGPEFLTYFQNEAQLDKSGLPSDRFFAERPEGSVSTLKIQRTQQEDSAVYLCASSSPRTGGNTEAFFGQGTRLTVV.

V and J are TRBV18 and TRBJ1-2, with 8 bases lining up with TRBD1. Germline V gene sequence: CDR1 KGHSH, CDR2 LQKENI. V lost 4 bases to trimming and J lost 1 base; unmatched junction nucleotides: 8. The CDR3 has 16 amino acids. This chain's CDR3 is CASSRPRGQVNYGYTF. CDR3 coding DNA: TGTGCCAGCTCACGCCCCAGGGGGCAGGTTAACTATGGCTACACCTTC.

J is TRBJ1-3 and V is TRBV5-1; D call uncertain. This CDR3 is 15 amino acids long. CDR1 and CDR2 from the germline V gene are SGHRS and YFSETQ. V was clipped by 2 bases and J by 0 bases, with 9 bases between them. The CDR3 region is CASSLDGTSGNTIYF. In DNA form, the CDR3 reads TGCGCCAGCAGCTTAGACGGAACCTCTGGAAACACCATATATTTT.

The rearrangement joins TRBV14 to TRBJ2-7; D is undetermined. Trimming cost V 4 bases and J 0 bases, with 16 bases left between them. The germline CDR1 and CDR2 sequences are SGHDN and FVKESK. The CDR3 is 16 residues long. The CDR3 spells CASSPLSPSSSYEQYF. CDR3 DNA sequence: TGTGCCAGCAGCCCGTTGAGCCCTTCAAGCTCCTACGAGCAGTACTTC.

The rearrangement uses TRBV4-3 and TRBJ1-3; 11 bases are a match to TRBD1. The CDR3 spans 19 residues. The ends lost 4 bases at V and 0 bases at J; junction bases unmatched: 11. Per germline, CDR1 LGHNA and CDR2 YSLEER. CDR3 loop: CASSLRTGGMSDSGNTIYF. CDR3 DNA sequence: TGCGCCAGCAGCCTCCGGACAGGGGGCATGTCGGACTCTGGAAACACCATATATTTT.

Note on this clone: Other DNA sequences in the sample encode the same CDR3. V usage is TRBV18 and J usage is TRBJ2-5, with no clear D. Germline values: CDR1 KGHSH, CDR2 LQKENI. Trimming removed 2 bases from V and 4 bases from J, with 2 bases in between. The CDR3 consists of 11 residues. The DNA of the CDR3 is TGTGCCAGCTCACCATTAGAGACCCAGTACTTC. Translating it yields CASSPLETQYF. Complete variable domain (other parts from reference TRBV18 and TRBJ2-5): NAGVMQNPRHLVRRRGQEARLRCSPMKGHSHVYWYRQLPEEGLKFMVYLQKENIIDESGMPKERFSAEFPKEGPSILRIQQVVRGDSAAYFCASSPLETQYFGPGTRLLVL.

This clone was detected once. The rearrangement joins TRBV6-5 to TRBJ2-3; 8 nucleotides match TRBD1. Germline CDR1 reads MNHEY; CDR2 reads SVGAGI. V lost 6 bases and J lost 0; bases outside the gene matches: 5. The CDR3 consists of 15 residues. In nucleotides, the CDR3 is TGTGCCAGCAGCAGGACAGGGTGGAGCACAGATACGCAGTATTTT. It codes for CASSRTGWSTDTQYF.

This chain connects TRBV11-2 to TRBJ1-1; TRBD1 might be the D (6 bases). Germline CDR1 is SGHAT and CDR2 is FQNNGV. The CDR3 runs to 14 residues. Trimming left V 2 bases short and J 1 base short, with 8 bases between. The CDR3: CASSLQGKNTEAFF. CDR3 DNA: TGTGCCAGCAGCTTACAGGGGAAGAACACTGAAGCTTTCTTT.